This entry describes one T cell receptor (beta chain). Its antigen remains unidentified. This CDR3 has 14 residues. The germline V gene encodes CDR1 DFQATT and CDR2 SNEGSKA (reference sequence). V gave up 0 bases and J gave up 3 bases, with 10 bases separating them. The sample is drawn from a study of response to subunit inactivated influenza vaccine. Each CDR3 protein gets one entry after TCRdb re-called the RT-PCR reads with MiXCR. Of fewer than 600,000 distinct CDR3 sequences in the sample, more than 7% were seen once. Overall study findings and caveats: After each seasonal influenza vaccination, few new T cells are recruited, the authors suggested.

The J gene is TRBJ2-3, the V gene TRBV20-1; D remains ambiguous. Material: PBMCs from blood, obtained less than 30 months after vaccination. This receptor was taken from a man between 50 and 70 years old who received an inactivated influenza vaccine. This CDR3 reads CSARDLIGTDTQYF. The CDR3 DNA is TGCAGTGCTAGAGATCTTATAGGTACAGATACGCAGTATTTT.